These T cell receptor beta chains were read from a single sample in a study of blood T cell repertoires in COVID-19. The assay was immunoSEQ multiplex PCR, and TCRdb's table has in-frame clones only and misses some. The sample has about 300,000 clones, roughly 88% seen once; the top ten hold just under 7%. The specimen sequenced was peripheral blood. The receptors shown here come from a woman aged 25 to 39 who had recovered from COVID-19. Each CDR3 is given with its conserved first and last residue. D genes are given only for firm matches. Only some rows state a clone size, as once, few, many or a class for expanded clones.

v_call	clone_size	d_call	j_call	cdr3_aa	cdr3_nt
TRBV7-2	-	-	TRBJ1-2	CASSPPERGNGYTF	TGTGCCAGCAGCCCTCCGGAGCGTGGAAATGGCTACACCTTC
TRBV7-2	-	-	TRBJ1-6	CASSFRDSSSYNSPLHF	TGTGCCAGCAGCTTCCGGGACTCCAGCTCCTATAATTCACCCCTCCACTTT
TRBV28	-	TRBD1	TRBJ1-4	CASSPTGAREKLFF	TGTGCCAGCAGTCCGACAGGGGCTCGGGAAAAACTGTTTTTT
TRBV7-8	-	TRBD1	TRBJ1-6	CASSQRDRGTFYGNSPLHF	TGTGCCAGCAGCCAAAGGGACAGGGGGACGTTTTACGGTAATTCACCCCTCCACTTT
TRBV5-1	once	-	TRBJ2-5	CASSLLTEETQYF	TGCGCCAGCAGCTTATTGACAGAAGAGACCCAGTACTTC
TRBV5-8	-	-	TRBJ1-2	CASSLEATGYGYTF	TGTGCCAGCAGCTTGGAAGCCACAGGGTATGGCTACACCTTC
TRBV21-1	-	-	TRBJ2-5	CASSKATGRAETQYF	TGTGCCAGCAGCAAAGCCACAGGGAGGGCAGAGACCCAGTACTTC
TRBV7-2	-	-	TRBJ1-4	CASSLLNRGAHEKLFF	TGTGCCAGCAGCTTATTGAATCGGGGGGCGCACGAAAAACTGTTTTTT
TRBV12-3/TRBV12-4	once	-	TRBJ2-3	CASTLRGTDTQYF	TGTGCCAGCACTCTCAGGGGAACAGATACGCAGTATTTT
TRBV29-1	many	-	TRBJ2-1	CSVTKYNEQFF	TGCAGCGTGACTAAATACAATGAGCAGTTCTTC
TRBV4-1	-	TRBD1	TRBJ1-2	CASSPQTGRHGYTF	TGCGCCAGCAGCCCGCAGACAGGGAGGCATGGCTACACCTTC
TRBV11-3	-	-	TRBJ2-3	CASAQGGKDTQYF	TGTGCCAGCGCCCAGGGGGGCAAAGATACGCAGTATTTT
TRBV7-3	-	-	TRBJ2-7	CASSLGANSYEQYF	TGTGCCAGCAGCTTAGGAGCCAATTCCTACGAGCAGTACTTC
TRBV7-2	-	TRBD2	TRBJ2-7	CASSPTSGLVSYEQYF	TGTGCCAGCAGCCCTACTTCCGGACTAGTCTCCTACGAGCAGTACTTC
TRBV14	-	-	TRBJ2-6	CASSQVLGGGANVLTF	TGTGCCAGCAGCCAAGTTTTAGGCGGGGGGGCCAACGTCCTGACTTTC
TRBV29-1	-	-	TRBJ1-6	CSARDTYNSPLHF	TGCAGCGCCAGGGACACCTATAATTCACCCCTCCACTTT
TRBV19	-	-	TRBJ1-5	CASTSVAGNQPQHF	TGTGCCAGTACATCCGTAGCGGGCAATCAGCCCCAGCATTTT
TRBV15	-	TRBD1	TRBJ1-5	CATSRWQGGYSNQPQHF	TGTGCCACCAGCAGATGGCAGGGGGGTTATAGCAATCAGCCCCAGCATTTT
TRBV18	-	TRBD1	TRBJ1-6	CASSPSSGGNNSPLHF	TGTGCCAGCTCACCAAGTTCAGGGGGCAATAATTCACCCCTCCACTTT
TRBV6-1	-	-	TRBJ2-5	CASSEGKYGVRWQETQYF	TGTGCCAGCAGTGAAGGTAAGTACGGGGTAAGATGGCAAGAGACCCAGTACTTC
TRBV2	-	TRBD1	TRBJ1-1	CASSRDRGFLNTEAFF	TGTGCCAGCAGTAGGGACAGGGGGTTCCTGAACACTGAAGCTTTCTTT
TRBV30	-	TRBD1	TRBJ2-2	CAWSVGQALNTGELFF	TGTGCCTGGAGTGTCGGACAGGCCCTGAACACCGGGGAGCTGTTTTTT
TRBV7-9	-	-	TRBJ2-5	CASSLKTDQETQYF	TGTGCCAGCAGCTTAAAAACAGACCAAGAGACCCAGTACTTC
TRBV28	-	-	TRBJ1-5	CASSPGQTNQPQHF	TGTGCCAGCAGTCCTGGACAGACCAATCAGCCCCAGCATTTT
TRBV28	-	TRBD1	TRBJ1-5	CASRPGGYNQPQHF	TGTGCCAGCAGGCCAGGGGGCTACAATCAGCCCCAGCATTTT
TRBV7-9	-	-	TRBJ2-2	CASSPRGGNTGELFF	TGTGCCAGCAGCCCGCGAGGAGGGAACACCGGGGAGCTGTTTTTT
TRBV30	-	TRBD1	TRBJ1-3	CAWRHRGPAGNTIYF	TGTGCCTGGAGGCACAGGGGTCCAGCTGGAAACACCATATATTTT
TRBV10-3	once	TRBD1	TRBJ1-4	CAIRGQANEKLFF	TGTGCCATCAGAGGACAGGCGAATGAAAAACTGTTTTTT
TRBV4-2	-	-	TRBJ2-1	CASSQPLAREQFF	TGTGCCAGCAGCCAACCTCTAGCGCGTGAGCAGTTCTTC
TRBV9	-	-	TRBJ2-1	CASSVGGDLNEQFF	TGTGCCAGCAGCGTAGGTGGGGACTTGAATGAGCAGTTCTTC
TRBV11-2	-	-	TRBJ2-2	CASRHRRGTGELFF	TGTGCCAGCAGACATCGGCGGGGAACCGGGGAGCTGTTTTTT
TRBV2	-	TRBD1	TRBJ1-2	CASSVDGQANGYTF	TGTGCCAGCAGCGTCGATGGACAGGCTAATGGCTACACCTTC
TRBV6-2/TRBV6-3	-	TRBD1	TRBJ1-2	CASSRQGGGYTF	TGTGCCAGCAGTCGACAGGGCGGTGGCTACACCTTC
TRBV10-3	-	TRBD1	TRBJ2-3	CATRRGIDTDTQYF	TGTGCCACCCGCAGGGGGATCGACACAGATACGCAGTATTTT
TRBV28	-	-	TRBJ1-1	CASSSPVHSGTEAFF	TGTGCCAGCAGTTCACCAGTGCACTCGGGCACTGAAGCTTTCTTT